Shown below are 29 T cell receptor beta chains from a single sample sequenced in a study of glioma-infiltrating T cells (dated by TCRdb to between 2015 and 2016). Sequencing relied on an Illumina MiSeq. The iRepertoire nested amplicon-rescue multiplex PCR (arm-PCR) platform was used to amplify TCR alpha and beta CDR3 regions from RNA. TCRdb reprocessing: public reads trimmed at Q25 with fastp, clones called with MiXCR, in-frame beta chains kept. Identical CDR3 protein sequences are pooled into one entry, listed with their most common genes and DNA. The sample records roughly 190,000 distinct CDR3 sequences, about 31% of which are singletons. The ten most abundant clones make up 20% of the sample. Sequencing was carried out using glioma tissue, nonneoplastic brain tissue, or PBMCs (not recorded which). Every receptor here comes from a human donor with low-grade glioma or glioblastoma, undergoing nonglioma brain surgery, or in good health (not recorded which).

The sample holds many counts of this clonotype. The chain employs TRBV6-6 and TRBJ2-3; TRBD2 aligns across 9 bases. This CDR3 is 18 amino acids long. The V and J ends lost 0 bases and 3 bases, in that order; junction bases with no gene match: 10. Germline assignment: CDR1 MNHNY and CDR2 SVGAGI (reference sequence). CDR3: CASSYSLAGVGETDTQYF. The CDR3 nucleotides are TGTGCCAGCAGTTACTCGTTAGCGGGAGTGGGTGAGACAGATACGCAGTATTTT.

A few counts support this clonotype. The chain carries TRBV7-2 and TRBJ2-2; no clear D gene. The length of the CDR3 is 16 residues. Per germline, CDR1 SGHTA and CDR2 FQGNSA. V was shortened by 5 bases and J by 0 bases, with 13 bases between the two germline ends. The DNA of the CDR3 is TGTGCCAGCAGCCTCCACGGCGTTGCGAACACCGGGGAGCTGTTTTTT. This codes for CASSLHGVANTGELFF.

This clonotype was recorded at least ten times. J is TRBJ2-1 and V is TRBV6-2 or TRBV6-3, with 11 bases that match TRBD2. Trimming at V came to 0 bases and at J to 0 bases, leaving 1 base not matched to a gene. This CDR3 comprises 17 residues. Looked up from germline, CDR1 is MNHEY and CDR2 is SVGEGT. CDR3 DNA: TGTGCCAGCAGTTACTCGGGACTAGCGGTCTCCTACAATGAGCAGTTCTTC. Encoded protein: CASSYSGLAVSYNEQFF.

Comment on this clonotype: The germline gene is not matched at one end of the junction; a read error may be the cause. The rearrangement uses TRBV5-4 and TRBJ2-7; no clear D gene. CDR1 and CDR2 (germline): SGHNT, YYREEE (reference sequence). CDR3 length: 12 residues. CDR3: CASSQDLGEQYF. The CDR3 bases are TGCGCCAGCAGCCAAGATCTGGGCGAGCAGTACTTC.

A word on this clonotype: At one end the junction does not follow the germline gene, possibly because of a read error. The chain has TRBV12-3 or TRBV12-4 and TRBJ2-3, with D possibly TRBD2 on 6 matching bases. The CDR3 extends over 15 amino acids. The CDR3 protein is CASSGQGAGPDTKYF. The CDR3 bases are TGTGCCAGCAGCGGCCAAGGAGCGGGCCCAGATACGAAGTATTTT.

The chain couples TRBV6-2 or TRBV6-3 to TRBJ2-3; D is possibly TRBD2 (5 bases). V lost 6 bases to trimming and J lost 3 bases, with 19 bases between them. This CDR3 comprises 16 residues. The germline V gene has CDR1 MNHEY and CDR2 SVGEGT. The CDR3 sequence: CASRTHLERGTDTQYF. The CDR3 DNA reads as TGTGCCAGCAGAACCCATCTAGAGAGAGGGACAGATACGCAGTATTTT.

A word on this clonotype: Possible read error: a much larger clone is one base away. This chain uses TRBV7-2 with TRBJ2-7; 12 bases fit TRBD2. CDR1 is SGHTA, CDR2 FQGNSA, per germline. Unmatched junction bases numbered 12, after V lost 3 bases and J lost 0 bases. CDR3 length: 19 amino acids. As DNA, the CDR3 is TGTGCCAGCAGCTTGGAGATGGCTAGCGGGAGGGATAGCTCCTACGAGCAGTACTTC. It codes for CASSLEMASGRDSSYEQYF.

J is TRBJ2-5 and V is TRBV3-1; TRBD2 might be the D (5 bases). The CDR3 covers 15 residues. V shed 6 bases and J shed 5 bases, with 19 bases lying between them. The germline CDR1 and CDR2 sequences are LGHDT and YNNKEL (reference sequence). The CDR3 coding sequence is TGTGCCAGCAGACCCGATACTAGTTTGACGGAGACCCAGTACTTC. Amino acids: CASRPDTSLTETQYF.

In its sample, this clonotype was seen many times. The chain employs TRBV6-1 and TRBJ2-5, with 9 bases that match TRBD1. This CDR3 is 15 amino acids long. From germline, CDR1 is MNHNS and CDR2 SASEGT. J gave up 2 bases and V 7 bases, and 8 bases lay outside the gene matches. DNA for the CDR3: TGTGCCAGCAACTTCAGACAGGGGGTGCAAGAGACCCAGTACTTC. This sequence encodes CASNFRQGVQETQYF.

Points on this clonotype: A much larger clone sits a single nucleotide away, making a read error possible. The rearrangement uses TRBV11-2 and TRBJ2-7; D is ambiguous. From germline, CDR1 is SGHAT and CDR2 FQNNGV. CDR3 length: 11 residues. The CDR3 coding sequence is TGTACCAGCAGCTCTCTCATGGGGCAGTACTTC. It codes for CTSSSLMGQYF.

This clonotype appeared many times. The rearrangement joins TRBV20-1 to TRBJ2-7; tentative D call: TRBD1 (5 bases). V lost 7 bases, J lost 6 bases, and 25 bases lay in between. Germline CDR1 is DFQATT and CDR2 is SNEGSKA (reference sequence). The CDR3 is made up of 15 amino acids. This CDR3 is CSGKHVGWDGAEQYF. The CDR3 DNA is TGCAGTGGTAAACATGTAGGGTGGGATGGGGCCGAGCAGTACTTC.

Note on this clonotype: Being one base from a much bigger clone, this may be a read error. This chain uses TRBV11-2 with TRBJ2-2; D gene uncertain. The germline V gene has CDR1 SGHAT and CDR2 FQNNGV. The CDR3 is made up of 15 amino acids. CDR3 protein: CAGSLESGAAGELFF. The CDR3 DNA reads TGTGCCGGCAGCTTAGAATCGGGTGCGGCCGGGGAGCTGTTTTTT.

The chain is built from TRBV5-1 and TRBJ1-6; D is unclear. Trimming removed 4 bases from V and 6 bases from J, with 14 bases in between. The CDR3 is 15 amino acids. Germline V gene lookup returns CDR1 SGHRS and CDR2 YFSETQ. The DNA of the CDR3 is TGCGCCAGCAGCCGCGTAGGGTCCGGTAATTCACCCCTCCACTTT. Its protein is CASSRVGSGNSPLHF.

On this clonotype itself: An end of the junction differs from the germline gene, which may be a read error. The chain joins TRBV6-5 to TRBJ2-1, with D perhaps given as TRBD1 or TRBD2 (5 bases each). CDR1 is MNHEY and CDR2 is SVGAGI in the germline V gene. The CDR3 length is 15 residues. The CDR3 reads CAGSYLGTLNNEQFF. The CDR3 DNA follows: TGTGCCGGCAGTTACCTTGGGACCCTTAACAATGAGCAGTTCTTC.

This clonotype was detected many times. V usage is TRBV19 and J usage is TRBJ1-2; 7 nucleotides align to TRBD1. The V and J ends lost 6 bases and 4 bases, in that order; junction bases with no gene match: 8. There are 14 residues in the CDR3. Germline lookup yields CDR1 LNHDA and CDR2 SQIVND (reference sequence). CDR3 sequence reads: CASSQDRQTYGYTF. The CDR3 DNA follows: TGTGCCAGTAGCCAGGACAGGCAAACCTATGGCTACACCTTC.

Comments on this clonotype: A read error may be the cause here, since a much bigger clone is one base away. J is TRBJ1-6 and V is TRBV2; D uncertain. Germline CDR1 and CDR2: SNHLY and FYNNEI. The CDR3 runs 13 residues. The CDR3 DNA is TGTGCCGGCAGTGAGGAGAGCGGGTCACCCCTCCACTTT. Protein product: CAGSEESGSPLHF.

The V gene is TRBV4-1, the J gene TRBJ2-1; the match to TRBD2 covers 14 bases. The V and J ends lost 3 bases and 4 bases, in that order; junction bases with no gene match: 5. CDR1 MGHRA and CDR2 YSYEKL come from the germline V gene. The CDR3 has 17 amino acids. In nucleotides, the CDR3 is TGCGCCAGCAGCCAGGGACTAGCGGGAGCTTGGTACAATGAGCAGTTCTTC. This translates into CASSQGLAGAWYNEQFF.

A remark on this clonotype: A much larger clone differs from this one at a single base, so this may be a read error. V gene TRBV19 combines with J gene TRBJ1-1; no definite D call. V was shortened by 4 bases and J by 7 bases, with 16 bases between the two germline ends. This CDR3 has 14 residues. Germline V gene lookup returns CDR1 LNHDA and CDR2 SQIVND (reference sequence). The CDR3 DNA reads TGTGCCAGTAGTAATCGTCGGGGATACAATGAAGCTTTCTTT. Encoded protein: CASSNRRGYNEAFF.

A remark on this clonotype: One base away lies a much larger clone, so this may be a sequencing read error. V gene TRBV7-2 combines with J gene TRBJ1-1, with D uncertain. The CDR3 runs 13 residues. Looked up from germline, CDR1 is SGHTA and CDR2 is FQGNSA. Trimming left V 5 bases short and J 8 bases short, with 15 bases between. The CDR3 here is CASSPRAPREAFF. In DNA, the CDR3 is TGTGCCAGCAGCCCCCGGGCCCCCCGAGAAGCTTTCTTT.

This clonotype has a count of ten or more. The J gene is TRBJ2-1, the V gene TRBV2, with D hard to call. Germline CDR1 SNHLY, CDR2 FYNNEI. The V and J ends lost 4 bases and 8 bases respectively, with 6 bases between them. This CDR3 is built from 11 residues. The CDR3 DNA reads as TGTGCCAGCAGTGTCGTGCATGAGCAGTTCTTC. As protein: CASSVVHEQFF.

In this sample, this clonotype turned up many times. The CDR3 loop reads CASSPARGEQYF. In DNA form, the CDR3 reads TGTGCCAGCAGTCCCGCTAGAGGCGAGCAGTACTTC. The chain has TRBV2 and TRBJ2-7; D is unclear. CDR1 and CDR2 (germline): SNHLY, FYNNEI. Trimming took off 5 bases at V and 6 bases at J, with 11 bases between the two ends. The length of the CDR3 is 12 residues.

This clonotype appeared many times. The chain is built from TRBV20-1 and TRBJ2-5; perhaps TRBD1 as D (5 bases). V gave up 0 bases and J gave up 5 bases, with 13 bases separating them. This CDR3 region has 14 residues. Germline assignment: CDR1 DFQATT and CDR2 SNEGSKA (reference sequence). CDR3 in DNA: TGCAGTGCTAGAGATGGCCAGGGCGGCGAGACCCAGTACTTC. It encodes CSARDGQGGETQYF.

Concerning this clonotype itself: This may stem from a read error, because a much larger clone lies one nucleotide away. The V call is TRBV5-4, the J call TRBJ2-3, with D perhaps TRBD2 (5 bases). Looked up from germline, CDR1 is SGHNT and CDR2 is YYREEE (reference sequence). The CDR3 totals 17 residues. The V end lost 3 bases, the J end lost 1 base, and 18 bases lay between the germline ends. CDR3 region: CASSSLTYRGGTDTQYF. CDR3 sequence (DNA): TGTGCCAGCAGCTCATTGACATACCGGGGTGGCACAGATACGCAGTATTTT. Looking up the rest from reference TRBV5-4 and TRBJ2-3 gives the full variable domain: ETGVTQSPTHLIKTRGQQVTLRCSSQSGHNTVSWYQQALGQGPQFIFQYYREEENGRGNFPPRFSGLQFPNYSSELNVNALELDDSALYLCASSSLTYRGGTDTQYFGPGTRLTVL.

With regard to this clonotype: Given a much more abundant clone one base away, this may be a read error. The rearrangement links TRBV7-9 to TRBJ2-7, with D tentatively TRBD1 or TRBD2 (5 bases each). CDR1 SEHNR and CDR2 FQNEAQ come from the germline V gene (reference sequence). The length of the CDR3 is 12 residues. The CDR3 loop reads CASSPVRDEKYF. CDR3 nucleotide sequence: TGTGCCAGCAGTCCCGTCAGGGACGAGAAGTACTTC.

This clonotype turned up a few times. A much more abundant neighbour one base away suggests this may be a read error. The rearrangement joins TRBV25-1 to TRBJ1-2; no clear D gene. Looked up from germline, CDR1 is MGHDK and CDR2 is SYGVNS. The CDR3 covers 13 residues. For the CDR3, the DNA is TGTGCCAGCAGTGGCGGGCTTGTCGGTGGCGACACCTTC. Translated: CASSGGLVGGDTF.

Comments on this clonotype: A junction end diverges from the germline sequence, so it may reflect a read error. This chain connects TRBV12-3 or TRBV12-4 to TRBJ1-5; D is uncertain. The CDR3 length is 15 residues. CDR3 sequence: CVSSLYSQANQPQHF. The CDR3 bases are TGTGTCAGCAGTTTATATTCTCAGGCAAATCAGCCCCAGCATTTT.

This sequence joins TRBV28 and TRBJ2-7; unclear D gene. Germline CDR1 MDHEN, CDR2 SYDVKM. Trimming took 8 bases from V and 2 from J, leaving 13 bases between them. The CDR3 has 13 residues. The CDR3 nucleotides are TGTGCCAGCGTGTCTGGCGGCGCCTACGAGCAGTACTTC. Its protein is CASVSGGAYEQYF.

The sample holds many counts of this clonotype. DNA of the CDR3: TGTGCCAGCAGCCCGCGTCGGAGCGGGGGGGGTTACGAGCAGTACTTC. Residues: CASSPRRSGGGYEQYF. The chain is built from TRBV7-2 and TRBJ2-7, with TRBD2 matching over 10 bases. CDR1 is SGHTA and CDR2 is FQGNSA in the germline V gene. There are 16 residues in the CDR3. Trimming cost V 5 bases and J 4 bases; bases outside gene matches: 11.

This clonotype showed up many times. CDR3 residues: CASRSGTGGGYTF. The CDR3 coding sequence is TGCGCCAGCAGATCCGGGACAGGGGGCGGCTACACCTTC. The V call is TRBV4-1, the J call TRBJ1-2; 12 nucleotides line up with TRBD1. The J segment lost 8 bases and the V segment lost 6 bases, leaving 4 bases of the junction unmatched. Per germline, CDR1 MGHRA and CDR2 YSYEKL. The CDR3 is 13 amino acids.